Listed below are T cell receptor beta chains from one sample, sequenced in a study of vaccination effects on CD4 cells after COVID-19. These receptors' antigens are unknown. Profiling relied on immunoSEQ multiplex PCR, and the TCRdb table lists in-frame clones only, not all of them. This sample carries 35,000 to 40,000 clones, around 66% of them seen once, and the ten largest clones take just under 15%. Source: CD4+ T cells from PBMCs cultured with HCoV-OC43 spike peptides, taken before COVID-19 vaccination. Every receptor here comes from a human donor who received a COVID-19 vaccine. The CDR3 runs from the conserved cysteine through the conserved F or W. The D gene is left open where the match is weak. Some rows have no size entry. The others give once, few or many, or a class for an expanded clone.

j_call: TRBJ2-3; clone_size: NA; v_call: TRBV19; d_call: TRBD2; cdr3_nt: TGTGCCAGTAGTATAATTGTACGGGTCGGGTTACTAGCGGGAGTGGATGAGATTGATACGCAGTATTTT; cdr3_aa: CASSIIVRVGLLAGVDEIDTQYF
j_call: TRBJ2-3; clone_size: NA; v_call: TRBV14; d_call: NA; cdr3_nt: TGTGCCAGCAGCCCTCTCGGGAAGGGGAGCACAGATACGCAGTATTTT; cdr3_aa: CASSPLGKGSTDTQYF
j_call: TRBJ2-2; clone_size: NA; v_call: TRBV2; d_call: NA; cdr3_nt: TGTGCCAGCTCAGGACTGGAGGGGACCGGGGAGCTGTTTTTT; cdr3_aa: CASSGLEGTGELFF
j_call: TRBJ2-2; clone_size: once; v_call: TRBV3-1/TRBV3-2; d_call: NA; cdr3_nt: TGTGCCAGCAGCCAAGAATCTCTTGGGCACGTCAGCAACACCGGGGAGCTGTTTTTT; cdr3_aa: CASSQESLGHVSNTGELFF
j_call: TRBJ2-3; clone_size: NA; v_call: TRBV29-1; d_call: NA; cdr3_nt: TGCAGCGTTGATACGGGGCAGGTTAGCACAGATACGCAGTATTTT; cdr3_aa: CSVDTGQVSTDTQYF
j_call: TRBJ2-1; clone_size: NA; v_call: TRBV6-4; d_call: NA; cdr3_nt: TGTGCCAGCTTGCTTGGCTCCTACAATGAGCAGTTCTTC; cdr3_aa: CASLLGSYNEQFF
j_call: TRBJ2-7; clone_size: NA; v_call: TRBV5-1; d_call: TRBD1; cdr3_nt: TGCGCCAGCACTTTAGAGCCGGGACAGGGAGGCGAGCAGTACTTC; cdr3_aa: CASTLEPGQGGEQYF
j_call: TRBJ2-1; clone_size: NA; v_call: TRBV5-6; d_call: NA; cdr3_nt: TGTGCCAGCAGAACAGACGGACCCAATGAGCAGTTCTTC; cdr3_aa: CASRTDGPNEQFF
j_call: TRBJ1-2; clone_size: NA; v_call: TRBV9; d_call: TRBD1; cdr3_nt: TGTGCCAGCAGCGCCGGGACAGGGAACTATGGCTACACCTTC; cdr3_aa: CASSAGTGNYGYTF
j_call: TRBJ1-5; clone_size: NA; v_call: TRBV27; d_call: TRBD1; cdr3_nt: TGTGCCAGCCGGACAGGGCAGAATCAGCCCCAGCATTTT; cdr3_aa: CASRTGQNQPQHF
j_call: TRBJ1-1; clone_size: NA; v_call: TRBV12-5; d_call: NA; cdr3_nt: TGTGCTAGTGGTTTTACCTGGAACACTGAAGCTTTCTTT; cdr3_aa: CASGFTWNTEAFF
j_call: TRBJ2-6; clone_size: NA; v_call: TRBV2; d_call: TRBD1; cdr3_nt: TGTGCCAGCAGCCTACGTAGACAGGGGCCGGGATCTGGGGCCAACGTCCTGACTTTC; cdr3_aa: CASSLRRQGPGSGANVLTF
j_call: TRBJ2-2; clone_size: NA; v_call: TRBV18; d_call: TRBD1; cdr3_nt: TGTGCCAGCTCACCTCTTGGACAGGTGGAGCTGTTTTTT; cdr3_aa: CASSPLGQVELFF
j_call: TRBJ2-1; clone_size: NA; v_call: TRBV4-1; d_call: NA; cdr3_nt: TGCGCCAGCAGCCAAGATTTCCTAGCCCACGAGCAGTTCTTC; cdr3_aa: CASSQDFLAHEQFF
j_call: TRBJ2-3; clone_size: few; v_call: TRBV5-1; d_call: TRBD2; cdr3_nt: TGCGCCAGCAGCTTGGTAGTTATTACTAGCGGGAGCCCAGATACGCAGTATTTT; cdr3_aa: CASSLVVITSGSPDTQYF
j_call: TRBJ1-2; clone_size: NA; v_call: TRBV30; d_call: NA; cdr3_nt: TGTGCCTGGAGTGCGGGCAGTGGCTACACCTTC; cdr3_aa: CAWSAGSGYTF
j_call: TRBJ1-5; clone_size: once; v_call: TRBV19; d_call: NA; cdr3_nt: TGTGCCAGTAAAAGGGTCGAGCAGGTCAATCAGCCCCAGCATTTT; cdr3_aa: CASKRVEQVNQPQHF
j_call: TRBJ2-3; clone_size: NA; v_call: TRBV11-2; d_call: TRBD1; cdr3_nt: TGTGCCAGCAGGGATAGAGACAGGGGGCCAGATACGCAGTATTTT; cdr3_aa: CASRDRDRGPDTQYF
j_call: TRBJ1-1; clone_size: NA; v_call: TRBV10-1; d_call: NA; cdr3_nt: TGCGCCAGCAGTGACTTTGGGGCGAACACTGAAGCTTTCTTT; cdr3_aa: CASSDFGANTEAFF
j_call: TRBJ2-3; clone_size: NA; v_call: TRBV4-1; d_call: NA; cdr3_nt: TGCGCCAGCAGCCAAGATAGGACACAGACTAGCACAGATACGCAGTATTTT; cdr3_aa: CASSQDRTQTSTDTQYF
j_call: TRBJ2-5; clone_size: NA; v_call: TRBV2; d_call: NA; cdr3_nt: TGTGCCAGCAGTGAGGAGGGGGTTAGGGAGACCCAGTACTTC; cdr3_aa: CASSEEGVRETQYF
j_call: TRBJ2-7; clone_size: NA; v_call: TRBV4-1; d_call: TRBD1; cdr3_nt: TGCGCCAGCAGCCAAGCGACAGGGGCCCAGTACGAGCAGTACTTC; cdr3_aa: CASSQATGAQYEQYF
j_call: TRBJ1-2; clone_size: NA; v_call: TRBV5-1; d_call: TRBD1; cdr3_nt: TGCGCCAGCAGCGTGGGACAGGGTACGAGCTACACCTTC; cdr3_aa: CASSVGQGTSYTF
j_call: TRBJ2-3; clone_size: NA; v_call: TRBV14; d_call: NA; cdr3_nt: TGTGCCAGCAGCCCAGCAGGAGGGTTCCACACAGATACGCAGTATTTT; cdr3_aa: CASSPAGGFHTDTQYF
j_call: TRBJ1-2; clone_size: NA; v_call: TRBV3-1/TRBV3-2; d_call: TRBD1; cdr3_nt: TGTGCCAGCAGCCAAGCAGGGACAGGGTCATCGGGCTACACCTTC; cdr3_aa: CASSQAGTGSSGYTF
j_call: TRBJ1-4; clone_size: NA; v_call: TRBV6-5; d_call: NA; cdr3_nt: TGTGCCAGCAGTTACTCCGGAGCTACAATCGAAAAACTGTTTTTT; cdr3_aa: CASSYSGATIEKLFF
j_call: TRBJ2-1; clone_size: NA; v_call: TRBV24-1; d_call: NA; cdr3_nt: TGTGCCACCAGTGATTTTGGGGTTGAGCAGTTCTTC; cdr3_aa: CATSDFGVEQFF
j_call: TRBJ1-2; clone_size: NA; v_call: TRBV6-6; d_call: TRBD1; cdr3_nt: TGTGCCAGCAGTTCAGGACAGGCCTATGGCTACACCTTC; cdr3_aa: CASSSGQAYGYTF
j_call: TRBJ2-1; clone_size: NA; v_call: TRBV5-1; d_call: NA; cdr3_nt: TGCGCCAGCAGCTTGGATTCGCACGGAGGGGGGATTAATGAGCAGTTCTTC; cdr3_aa: CASSLDSHGGGINEQFF
j_call: TRBJ2-7; clone_size: once; v_call: TRBV18; d_call: NA; cdr3_nt: TGTGCCAGCTCACCAGTGAACAACGAGCAGTACTTC; cdr3_aa: CASSPVNNEQYF
j_call: TRBJ1-5; clone_size: few; v_call: TRBV3-1/TRBV3-2; d_call: NA; cdr3_nt: TGTGCCAGCAGCCCAGATAGCAATCAGCCCCAGCATTTT; cdr3_aa: CASSPDSNQPQHF
j_call: TRBJ2-1; clone_size: NA; v_call: TRBV9; d_call: TRBD1; cdr3_nt: TGTGCCAGCAGCGTCTCAGGACAGGGGGCTAATGAGCAGTTCTTC; cdr3_aa: CASSVSGQGANEQFF
j_call: TRBJ2-7; clone_size: NA; v_call: TRBV7-9; d_call: NA; cdr3_nt: TGTGCCAGCATCAAGGCTGGGGGGTACGAGCAGTACTTC; cdr3_aa: CASIKAGGYEQYF
j_call: TRBJ2-5; clone_size: once; v_call: TRBV10-3; d_call: NA; cdr3_nt: TGTGCCATCAGTGAGTCCCCGGGCGGGCAAGTCCTAAAAGAGACCCAGTACTTC; cdr3_aa: CAISESPGGQVLKETQYF
j_call: TRBJ1-2; clone_size: NA; v_call: TRBV2; d_call: NA; cdr3_nt: TGTGCCAGCAGAGGTGAAAACTATGGCTACACCTTC; cdr3_aa: CASRGENYGYTF
j_call: TRBJ2-2; clone_size: few; v_call: TRBV5-1; d_call: TRBD2; cdr3_nt: TGCGCCAGCAGCTTCCTAGCGGGACCGAACACCGGGGAGCTGTTTTTT; cdr3_aa: CASSFLAGPNTGELFF
j_call: TRBJ1-2; clone_size: NA; v_call: TRBV7-6; d_call: NA; cdr3_nt: TGTGCCAGCAGCTTAGCAGAGTCGGGGGGCTACACCTTC; cdr3_aa: CASSLAESGGYTF
j_call: TRBJ1-2; clone_size: NA; v_call: TRBV7-9; d_call: NA; cdr3_nt: TGTGCCAGCAGCTTAACAGGACTGGGAAGCTATGGCTACACCTTC; cdr3_aa: CASSLTGLGSYGYTF
j_call: TRBJ2-7; clone_size: NA; v_call: TRBV10-3; d_call: TRBD2; cdr3_nt: TGTGCCATCAGTGATCTAGCGGGACACTACGAGCAGTACTTC; cdr3_aa: CAISDLAGHYEQYF
j_call: TRBJ2-5; clone_size: NA; v_call: TRBV5-5; d_call: NA; cdr3_nt: TGTGCCAGCAGCTTTTTCCTGGGAGGTTCGGTGTTGGAGACCCAGTACTTC; cdr3_aa: CASSFFLGGSVLETQYF
j_call: TRBJ2-5; clone_size: NA; v_call: TRBV7-9; d_call: NA; cdr3_nt: TGTGCCAGCAGCTTAGCTAGCGTGGGGACCCAGTACTTC; cdr3_aa: CASSLASVGTQYF
j_call: TRBJ2-3; clone_size: NA; v_call: TRBV30; d_call: NA; cdr3_nt: TGTGCCTGGGGACGCCGCATCCGCGATACGCAGTATTTT; cdr3_aa: CAWGRRIRDTQYF
j_call: TRBJ2-2; clone_size: NA; v_call: TRBV3-1/TRBV3-2; d_call: TRBD2; cdr3_nt: TGTGCCAGCAGTCTCCTAGCGGGAGGGTACACCGGGGAGCTGTTTTTT; cdr3_aa: CASSLLAGGYTGELFF
j_call: TRBJ2-7; clone_size: NA; v_call: TRBV20-1; d_call: NA; cdr3_nt: TGCAGTGCTAGTCAGGGGGGCACCTACGAGCAGTACTTC; cdr3_aa: CSASQGGTYEQYF
j_call: TRBJ1-1; clone_size: NA; v_call: TRBV5-1; d_call: TRBD1; cdr3_nt: TGCTCCTCCCGCGGACAGGGGCTGAACACTGAAGCTTTCTTT; cdr3_aa: CSSRGQGLNTEAFF
j_call: TRBJ1-5; clone_size: NA; v_call: TRBV19; d_call: TRBD1; cdr3_nt: TGTGCCAGTAGTCCGCGACAGGGAGTGAGTCAGCCCCAGCATTTT; cdr3_aa: CASSPRQGVSQPQHF
j_call: TRBJ1-1; clone_size: few; v_call: TRBV7-7; d_call: TRBD1; cdr3_nt: TGTGCCAGCAGCTATCGACAGGGGAACGGAAACACTGAAGCTTTCTTT; cdr3_aa: CASSYRQGNGNTEAFF
j_call: TRBJ2-5; clone_size: NA; v_call: TRBV5-1; d_call: TRBD1; cdr3_nt: TGCGCCAGCAGCCCCCAGGCCAGGGGGCCAATCCAAGAGACCCAGTACTTC; cdr3_aa: CASSPQARGPIQETQYF
j_call: TRBJ1-6; clone_size: few; v_call: TRBV27; d_call: NA; cdr3_nt: TGTGCCAGCAGCCCTGACTCGGGGCTCAACCTTAAAAATTCACCCCTCCACTTT; cdr3_aa: CASSPDSGLNLKNSPLHF
j_call: TRBJ2-7; clone_size: NA; v_call: TRBV6-5; d_call: TRBD2; cdr3_nt: TGTGCCAGCAGTTCACCCGGGACTAGCGGCTACGAGCAGTACTTC; cdr3_aa: CASSSPGTSGYEQYF
j_call: TRBJ1-1; clone_size: NA; v_call: TRBV11-1; d_call: NA; cdr3_nt: TGTGCCAGCAGCTTACAGCAGCTCACTGAAGCTTTCTTT; cdr3_aa: CASSLQQLTEAFF
j_call: TRBJ1-5; clone_size: NA; v_call: TRBV14; d_call: NA; cdr3_nt: TGTGCCAGCCCCAATTGGGGTTGTCAGCCCCAGCATTTT; cdr3_aa: CASPNWGCQPQHF
j_call: TRBJ2-5; clone_size: NA; v_call: TRBV29-1; d_call: NA; cdr3_nt: TGCAGCGTTGAGTCCCCAACTCACGTGGGGGGGACCCAGTACTTC; cdr3_aa: CSVESPTHVGGTQYF
j_call: TRBJ2-5; clone_size: NA; v_call: TRBV4-1; d_call: TRBD2; cdr3_nt: TGCGCCAGCAGCCGCCAGACTAGCGGCCAAGAGACCCAGTACTTC; cdr3_aa: CASSRQTSGQETQYF
j_call: TRBJ1-1; clone_size: NA; v_call: TRBV4-2; d_call: NA; cdr3_nt: TGTGCCAGCAGCCAAGAAGAACAGGGCTTCTCCTTCTTT; cdr3_aa: CASSQEEQGFSFF